A selection of T cell receptor beta chains follows, all from one sample in a study of blood T cell repertoires in COVID-19. The repertoire was sequenced with immunoSEQ multiplex PCR; TCRdb's copy has only in-frame clones and lacks some. The table includes tens of thousands of clones, approximately 79% detected once. Sequencing was carried out using peripheral blood. These receptor sequences come from a man in his 70s with acute or convalescent COVID-19. Both conserved end residues are part of each CDR3. A D gene is named only where the DNA matches it firmly. Not all rows give a size; the values are once, few, many and, for expanded clones, a class.

D: -; J: TRBJ2-5; size: -; V: TRBV9; DNA: TGTGCCAGCAGCGTAGCGTCGGGAGAGACCCAGTACTTC; CDR3: CASSVASGETQYF
D: TRBD1; J: TRBJ1-1; size: few; V: TRBV6-5; DNA: TGTGCCAGCAGATACCGGGACAGGGTAGTCCGAGCTTTCTTT; CDR3: CASRYRDRVVRAFF
D: TRBD1; J: TRBJ1-2; size: -; V: TRBV6-5; DNA: TGTGCCAGCAGTTACTCGAGGACAGGACTATATGGCTACACCTTC; CDR3: CASSYSRTGLYGYTF
D: -; J: TRBJ2-3; size: -; V: TRBV2; DNA: TGTGCCAGCAGTGAGAGGGCGGGACTGCTTCTAGCTACGCAGTATTTT; CDR3: CASSERAGLLLATQYF
D: -; J: TRBJ2-7; size: -; V: TRBV7-3; DNA: TGTGCCAGCAGCCCGACCCAACAGAGCGAGCAGTACTTC; CDR3: CASSPTQQSEQYF
D: TRBD1; J: TRBJ1-4; size: -; V: TRBV19; DNA: TGTGCCAGTAGTATCGCGGGGACAGGCGGTGAAAAACTGTTTTTT; CDR3: CASSIAGTGGEKLFF
D: TRBD1; J: TRBJ1-5; size: -; V: TRBV19; DNA: TGTGCCAGTAGTATAGCTCCGACGACAGGGGCTCAGCCCCAGCATTTT; CDR3: CASSIAPTTGAQPQHF
D: -; J: TRBJ1-5; size: -; V: TRBV28; DNA: TGTGCCAGCAGTTTAACGGGGATCGGGAATCAGCCCCAGCATTTT; CDR3: CASSLTGIGNQPQHF
D: TRBD1; J: TRBJ1-4; size: -; V: TRBV3-1/TRBV3-2; DNA: TGTGCCAGCAGCCTAGGACAGGTTGCAACTAATGAAAAACTGTTTTTT; CDR3: CASSLGQVATNEKLFF
D: -; J: TRBJ1-2; size: -; V: TRBV2; DNA: TGTGCCAGCAGTGATGGCAGGGACTATGGCTACACCTTC; CDR3: CASSDGRDYGYTF
D: -; J: TRBJ1-1; size: -; V: TRBV7-3; DNA: TGTGCCAGCAGCGCCGGGTCAAACACTGAAGCTTTCTTT; CDR3: CASSAGSNTEAFF
D: -; J: TRBJ2-1; size: -; V: TRBV29-1; DNA: TGCAGCGTTGAAGATCTGGATCAGGGGTTCTACAATGAGCAGTTCTTC; CDR3: CSVEDLDQGFYNEQFF
D: -; J: TRBJ1-1; size: -; V: TRBV5-1; DNA: TGCGCCAGCAGCCCGGTGGGGGGGACTGAAGCTTTCTTT; CDR3: CASSPVGGTEAFF
D: TRBD2; J: TRBJ2-1; size: -; V: TRBV4-1; DNA: TGCGCCAGCAGCCACCCGGGACTAGCCAATGAGCAGTTCTTC; CDR3: CASSHPGLANEQFF
D: TRBD2; J: TRBJ2-3; size: -; V: TRBV7-2; DNA: TGTGCCAGCAGCATTAGCGGGGCGGGCACAGATACGCAGTATTTT; CDR3: CASSISGAGTDTQYF
D: TRBD1; J: TRBJ1-5; size: -; V: TRBV7-2; DNA: TGTGCCAGCAGCCCGGGAGGGGGCGTTCGGAGCAATCAGCCCCAGCATTTT; CDR3: CASSPGGGVRSNQPQHF
D: TRBD1; J: TRBJ1-1; size: -; V: TRBV7-9; DNA: TGTGCCAGCAGCTTACCCAGGGGGACAAGGAACACTGAAGCTTTCTTT; CDR3: CASSLPRGTRNTEAFF
D: -; J: TRBJ2-1; size: -; V: TRBV3-1/TRBV3-2; DNA: TGTGCCAGCAGCCCGACAGGTTGGAATGAGCAGTTCTTC; CDR3: CASSPTGWNEQFF
D: -; J: TRBJ1-2; size: -; V: TRBV7-9; DNA: TGTGCCAGCAGCCCGGGATCTCACTATGGCTACACCTTC; CDR3: CASSPGSHYGYTF
D: TRBD2; J: TRBJ2-3; size: -; V: TRBV5-6; DNA: TGTGCCAGCAGTTTGCGGGGGGTTGGAGATACGCAGTATTTT; CDR3: CASSLRGVGDTQYF
D: -; J: TRBJ1-1; size: -; V: TRBV2; DNA: TGTGCCAGCATTCGCAACAGGGTGAACACTGAAGCTTTCTTT; CDR3: CASIRNRVNTEAFF
D: TRBD1; J: TRBJ2-7; size: few; V: TRBV5-6; DNA: TGTGCCAGCAGCCACTGGACAGGGGATCGCGACGAGCAGTACTTC; CDR3: CASSHWTGDRDEQYF
D: TRBD2; J: TRBJ2-1; size: -; V: TRBV7-9; DNA: TGTGCCAGCAGCTCTAGCGGGGCCCACAATGAGCAGTTCTTC; CDR3: CASSSSGAHNEQFF
D: TRBD2; J: TRBJ2-3; size: -; V: TRBV5-4; DNA: TGTGCCAGCAGCTTGAAGCGGGGGGGCCTAATCTCTGATACGCAGTATTTT; CDR3: CASSLKRGGLISDTQYF
D: TRBD1; J: TRBJ1-2; size: -; V: TRBV5-6; DNA: TGTGCCAGCAGCTTTCGACAGGGCAGCACCTTC; CDR3: CASSFRQGSTF
D: -; J: TRBJ1-2; size: -; V: TRBV19; DNA: TGTGCCAGTAGTATGGCACAGGCCTCCTATGGCTACACCTTC; CDR3: CASSMAQASYGYTF
D: -; J: TRBJ2-2; size: few; V: TRBV7-2; DNA: TGTGCCAGCAGCTCCCACAGCCTCGCGAACACCGGGGAGCTGTTTTTT; CDR3: CASSSHSLANTGELFF
D: TRBD1; J: TRBJ1-2; size: -; V: TRBV9; DNA: TGTGCCAGCAGCGGACAGGGGGGCTATGGCTACACCTTC; CDR3: CASSGQGGYGYTF
D: TRBD1; J: TRBJ1-2; size: -; V: TRBV5-8; DNA: TGTGCCAGCAGCATTCAGACAGGGGTAGGAGGCTACACCTTC; CDR3: CASSIQTGVGGYTF
D: TRBD1; J: TRBJ2-1; size: -; V: TRBV2; DNA: TGTGCCAGCAATACCGGACAGGGGAGGTACAATGAGCAGTTCTTC; CDR3: CASNTGQGRYNEQFF
D: -; J: TRBJ2-1; size: -; V: TRBV6-1; DNA: TGTGCCAGCAGTGAACATGGGAGCTCCTACAATGAGCAGTTCTTC; CDR3: CASSEHGSSYNEQFF
D: TRBD2; J: TRBJ2-3; size: -; V: TRBV4-1; DNA: TGCGCCAGCAGCCAGGACGGACTAGCGGGGGCAGATACGCAGTATTTT; CDR3: CASSQDGLAGADTQYF
D: -; J: TRBJ2-3; size: -; V: TRBV29-1; DNA: TGCAGCGTTGATCCGACAGGCACAGATACGCAGTATTTT; CDR3: CSVDPTGTDTQYF
D: -; J: TRBJ1-2; size: -; V: TRBV5-4; DNA: TGTGCCAGCAGCTTTAGTGAAGGGGATGGCTACACCTTC; CDR3: CASSFSEGDGYTF